This T cell receptor (beta chain) was identified during a study of OX40 agonist ivuxolimab in advanced cancers. Study in general: Every patient in dose escalation had hepatocellular carcinoma, melanoma, renal cell or head and neck cancer.

TCRdb's table, derived via immunoSEQ multiplex PCR, lists solely in-frame clones and lacks some. In the table there are about 40,000 clones, around nine tenths of which are singletons. The CDR3 is 14 amino acids. The J segment lost 0 bases and the V segment lost 4 bases, leaving 2 bases of the junction unmatched. From germline, CDR1 is MNHEY and CDR2 SMNVEV (reference sequence). V is TRBV27 and J is TRBJ2-5; 7 bases line up with TRBD1. The clonotype originates from an adult with an advanced solid tumor such as melanoma, head and neck, liver or kidney cancer. The source material was CD4+ or CD8+ T cells sorted from blood, sampled in a trial of the OX40 agonist ivuxolimab. The CDR3 is CASSSRGNQETQYF. The CDR3 coding sequence is TGTGCCAGCAGTTCCAGGGGGAACCAAGAGACCCAGTACTTC.